A single sample is the source of the 18 T cell receptor beta chains below, sequenced in a study of cytomegalovirus exposure and HLA in healthy donors. 13 Jbeta primers and 60 Vbeta primers were used for the PCR. Clones were read by immunoSEQ multiplex PCR, and TCRdb kept only the in-frame ones, dropping some. The sample lists under 150,000 clones, roughly a tenth occurring once. Specimen: PBMCs. The receptors were sampled from a male donor in good health and CMV-seronegative.

In this sample, this clone turned up a few times. The V and J genes are TRBV2 and TRBJ2-1, with 7 bases fitting TRBD1. The CDR3 has 18 amino acids. Germline values: CDR1 SNHLY, CDR2 FYNNEI. V lost 0 bases and J lost 4; bases outside the gene matches: 12. In DNA form, the CDR3 reads TGTGCCAGCAGTGAAGCGGCCCCCGGTGGCAGGGGGTACAATGAGCAGTTCTTC. Its protein product is CASSEAAPGGRGYNEQFF.

CDR3 residues: CASSIDRRLGQPQHF. CDR3 DNA: TGTGCCAGTAGTATAGATAGGAGGCTAGGCCAGCCCCAGCATTTT. V gene TRBV19 combines with J gene TRBJ1-5; D unresolved. Germline CDR1 LNHDA, CDR2 SQIVND (reference sequence). V was clipped by 0 bases and J by 7 bases, with 13 bases between them. The CDR3 is 15 residues long. The whole variable domain, remainder taken from reference TRBV19 and TRBJ1-5, is DGGITQSPKYLFRKEGQNVTLSCEQNLNHDAMYWYRQDPGQGLRLIYYSQIVNDFQKGDIAEGYSVSREKKESFPLTVTSAQKNPTAFYLCASSIDRRLGQPQHFGDGTRLSIL.

The chain combines TRBV4-1 with TRBJ2-5; possibly TRBD1 for D (6 bases). Germline loops: CDR1 MGHRA, CDR2 YSYEKL. The CDR3 sequence is 17 residues long. V lost 1 base, J lost 4 bases, and 19 bases lay in between. CDR3 sequence: CASSQVGAVAPRETQYF. CDR3 sequence (DNA): TGCGCCAGCAGCCAAGTGGGGGCGGTAGCGCCCCGAGAGACCCAGTACTTC.

The sample holds a few counts of this clone. The gene calls are TRBV19 and TRBJ1-2, with TRBD1 matching over 7 bases. After removal of 7 bases from V and 6 bases from J, the junction contained 8 bases not matched to a gene. The CDR3 loop spans 13 amino acids. Germline CDR1 and CDR2: LNHDA and SQIVND (reference sequence). DNA for the CDR3: TGTGCCAGTAACCCTGGGACAGTAAATGGCTACACCTTC. It yields the protein CASNPGTVNGYTF.

The V and J genes are TRBV19 and TRBJ2-2, with a tentative D call TRBD2 (6 bases). The germline V and J ends were trimmed by 2 bases and 4 bases, with 11 bases remaining between them. The CDR3 has 15 amino acids. Germline values: CDR1 LNHDA, CDR2 SQIVND (reference sequence). CDR3 DNA: TGTGCCAGTAGTATAATAAGGGGAGGCACCGGGGAGCTGTTTTTT. The encoded protein is CASSIIRGGTGELFF.

This clone has just a few counts. The sample holds other DNA sequences that translate to the same CDR3. This chain links TRBV29-1 with TRBJ2-7; a weak D match, TRBD2 (5 bases). The CDR3 sequence is 13 residues long. With 3 bases removed from V and 0 bases from J, the gap between germline ends came to 9 bases. Germline loops: CDR1 SQVTM, CDR2 ANQGSEA. The CDR3 protein is CSVDGVSSYEQYF. CDR3 bases: TGCAGCGTTGACGGGGTCAGCTCCTACGAGCAGTACTTC.

In this sample, this clone turned up a few times. The V call is TRBV21-1, the J call TRBJ2-7; the table names TRBD2, a call not compared with the DNA. TRBV21-1 is a pseudogene. This CDR3 region has 12 residues. This CDR3 is CASRGGGYEQYF. CDR3 in DNA: TGTGCCAGCAGAGGGGGGGGCTACGAGCAGTACTTC.

The rearrangement joins TRBV5-6 to TRBJ1-5; 7 bases agree with TRBD1. CDR1 is SGHDT, CDR2 YYEEEE, per germline. Trimming at V came to 3 bases and at J to 3 bases, leaving 6 bases not matched to a gene. The length of the CDR3 is 15 residues. The CDR3 DNA follows: TGTGCCAGCAGCTCGGGACAGAATTTCAATCAGCCCCAGCATTTT. Translating gives CASSSGQNFNQPQHF.

The rearrangement joins TRBV6-6 to TRBJ1-2; weak D call: TRBD1 (5 bases). The CDR3 is 16 amino acids. Trimming stripped 6 bases from V and 0 bases from J, with 17 bases between. Germline V gene data show CDR1 as MNHNY and CDR2 as SVGAGI (reference sequence). In DNA form, the CDR3 reads TGTGCCAGCAGGCCCACCACAGGTCGAACTAACTATGGCTACACCTTC. It translates to CASRPTTGRTNYGYTF.

About this clone itself: The sample contains more than one DNA sequence encoding this CDR3. This rearrangement joins TRBV7-9 to TRBJ1-2; 8 nucleotides match TRBD1. The CDR3 contains 17 residues. V was clipped by 5 bases and J by 4 bases; unmatched bases: 15. The V gene's germline CDR1 is SEHNR and CDR2 FQNEAQ (reference sequence). The CDR3 loop is CASSHSARGPTSYGYTF. CDR3 sequence (DNA): TGTGCCAGCAGCCATTCCGCCAGGGGGCCTACGTCCTATGGCTACACCTTC.

This clone was observed a few times. The chain joins TRBV4-2 to TRBJ1-1, with D hard to call. V was shortened by 0 bases and J by 0 bases, with 11 bases between the two germline ends. The CDR3 has 16 residues. The V gene's germline CDR1 is LGHNA and CDR2 YNFKEQ. The CDR3, as DNA: TGTGCCAGCAGCCAAGATGTGACTTGGATGAACACTGAAGCTTTCTTT. This gives the protein CASSQDVTWMNTEAFF.

This clone came up a few times. CDR3 coding DNA: TGTGCCAGCAGCTACAGACAGGGATGGCCTCAGCCCCAGCATTTT. This gives the protein CASSYRQGWPQPQHF. The chain joins TRBV5-5 to TRBJ1-5; 7 nucleotides match TRBD1. There are 15 residues in the CDR3. The germline V gene has CDR1 SGHKS and CDR2 YYEKEE (reference sequence). V lost 3 bases and J lost 6; bases outside the gene matches: 9. Together with reference TRBV5-5 and TRBJ1-5, the CDR3 gives the full variable domain: DAGVTQSPTHLIKTRGQQVTLRCSPISGHKSVSWYQQVLGQGPQFIFQYYEKEERGRGNFPDRFSARQFPNYSSELNVNALLLGDSALYLCASSYRQGWPQPQHFGDGTRLSIL.

This sequence joins TRBV7-3 and TRBJ2-1; possibly TRBD2 for D (6 bases). This CDR3 is built from 14 residues. From germline, CDR1 is SGHTA and CDR2 FQGTGA. V was cut by 2 bases and J by 6 bases, with 11 bases left in between. In DNA form, the CDR3 reads TGTGCCAGCAGCTTACGGGGGTCTGTCAATGAGCAGTTCTTC. Its translation is CASSLRGSVNEQFF.

J is TRBJ1-5 and V is TRBV6-1; 8 bases are shared with TRBD1. CDR1 and CDR2 (germline): MNHNS, SASEGT. The CDR3 covers 15 residues. With V trimmed by 7 bases and J by 1 base, 6 bases remained unmatched. The CDR3 DNA is TGTGCCAGCACCCAGGGGGCTGAGAGCAATCAGCCCCAGCATTTT. As protein: CASTQGAESNQPQHF.

The rearrangement links TRBV28 to TRBJ1-5; D might be TRBD1 (6 bases). The CDR3 is 14 amino acids. The germline V gene encodes CDR1 MDHEN and CDR2 SYDVKM. Trimming shortened V by 6 bases and J by 4 bases, and 13 bases separated the two germline ends. The CDR3 region is CASSQTGRNQPQHF. The CDR3 region has the DNA TGTGCCAGCAGCCAAACAGGGAGAAATCAGCCCCAGCATTTT.

The chain uses TRBV5-1 and TRBJ1-4; 11 bases fit TRBD1. The CDR3 consists of 15 residues. J gave up 5 bases and V 4 bases, and 4 bases lay outside the gene matches. The V gene's germline CDR1 is SGHRS and CDR2 YFSETQ. Written as DNA, the CDR3 is TGCGCCAGCAGCCTCGGGACAGGGGGGAATGAAAAACTGTTTTTT. Translation gives CASSLGTGGNEKLFF.

The V call is TRBV2, the J call TRBJ1-4; 7 bases are a match to TRBD1. With V trimmed by 6 bases and J by 5 bases, 9 bases remained unmatched. The CDR3 contains 15 residues. CDR1 and CDR2 (germline): SNHLY, FYNNEI. The CDR3 region has the DNA TGTGCCAGCAGCAGGGGGTGGGCCGGGAATGAAAAACTGTTTTTT. This encodes CASSRGWAGNEKLFF.

The chain combines TRBV28 with TRBJ1-5; no reliable D call. This CDR3 spans 17 amino acids. Germline V lookup: CDR1 MDHEN, CDR2 SYDVKM. Trimming removed 6 bases at V and 7 bases at J, with 25 bases between. The CDR3 is CASSPMEGMQLGQPQHF. CDR3 coding DNA: TGTGCCAGCAGCCCCATGGAGGGCATGCAGCTAGGGCAGCCCCAGCATTTT.